The clone carrying this T cell receptor beta chain was found many times. Its antigen is not known. The germline gives CDR1 SGHRS, CDR2 YFSETQ. The CDR3 has 17 amino acids. V was clipped by 3 bases and J by 7 bases; unmatched bases: 18. This entry belongs to a study of CD8+CD57+ T cells in acquired aplastic anemia. On the study more broadly: Mean yield of DNA from sorted CD4+ and CD8+ cells was roughly 3.4 ug. Whole-study findings and limits: Both patients and controls carried the same twenty-nine CD8+ CDR3 sequences.

The use of genomic DNA as template underpinned the TCR beta VDJ and CDR3 profiling. From the reads, TCRdb called clonotypes with MiXCR, one entry per CDR3 protein. Altogether more than 250,000 distinct CDR3 sequences are present, roughly 50% being singletons, with the ten largest covering around 8%. Sequenced input: sorted CD4+, CD8+, or CD8+CD57+ T cells (not recorded which) from PBMCs. This chain connects TRBV5-1 to TRBJ2-7, with 8 bases matching TRBD1. The TCR was taken from a human donor with severe aplastic anemia or a healthy control (not recorded which). The CDR3 reads CASSSSPGTGQVGEQYF. CDR3 nucleotide sequence: TGCGCCAGCAGCTCGAGTCCCGGGACAGGCCAGGTAGGAGAGCAGTACTTC.